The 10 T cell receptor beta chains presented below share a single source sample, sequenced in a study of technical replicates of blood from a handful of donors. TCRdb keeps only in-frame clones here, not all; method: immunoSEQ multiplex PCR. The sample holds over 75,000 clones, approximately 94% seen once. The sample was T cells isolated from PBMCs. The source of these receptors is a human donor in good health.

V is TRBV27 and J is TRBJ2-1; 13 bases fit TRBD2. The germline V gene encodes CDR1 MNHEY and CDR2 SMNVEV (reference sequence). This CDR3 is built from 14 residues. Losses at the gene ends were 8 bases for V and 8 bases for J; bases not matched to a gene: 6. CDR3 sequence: CASATSGRVDEQFF. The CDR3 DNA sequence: TGTGCCAGCGCAACTAGCGGGAGGGTGGATGAGCAGTTCTTC.

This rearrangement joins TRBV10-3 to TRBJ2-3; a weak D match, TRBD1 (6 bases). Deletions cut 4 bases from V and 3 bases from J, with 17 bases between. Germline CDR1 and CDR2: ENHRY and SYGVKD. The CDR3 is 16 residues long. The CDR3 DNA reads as TGTGCCATCAGTGGAAAGTACAGGGAACGGACAGATACGCAGTATTTT. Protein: CAISGKYRERTDTQYF.

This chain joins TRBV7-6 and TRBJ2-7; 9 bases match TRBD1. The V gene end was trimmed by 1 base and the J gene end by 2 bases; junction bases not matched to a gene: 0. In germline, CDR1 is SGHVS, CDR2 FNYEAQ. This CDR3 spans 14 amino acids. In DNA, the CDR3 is TGTGCCAGCAGCTTAGGACAGGGGGCCTACGAGCAGTACTTC. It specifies CASSLGQGAYEQYF.

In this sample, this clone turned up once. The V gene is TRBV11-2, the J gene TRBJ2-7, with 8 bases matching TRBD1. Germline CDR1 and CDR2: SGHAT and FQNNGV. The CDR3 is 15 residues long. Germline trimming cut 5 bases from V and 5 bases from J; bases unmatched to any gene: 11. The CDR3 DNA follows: TGTGCCAGCAGCCGAATCCGGGACAGGAGTCACGAGCAGTACTTC. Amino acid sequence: CASSRIRDRSHEQYF.

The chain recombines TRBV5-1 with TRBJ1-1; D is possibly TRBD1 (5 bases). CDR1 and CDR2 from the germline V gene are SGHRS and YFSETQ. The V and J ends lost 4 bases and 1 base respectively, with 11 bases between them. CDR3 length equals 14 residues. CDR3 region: CASSRTGENTEAFF. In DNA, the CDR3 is TGCGCCAGCAGCCGTACAGGTGAGAACACTGAAGCTTTCTTT.

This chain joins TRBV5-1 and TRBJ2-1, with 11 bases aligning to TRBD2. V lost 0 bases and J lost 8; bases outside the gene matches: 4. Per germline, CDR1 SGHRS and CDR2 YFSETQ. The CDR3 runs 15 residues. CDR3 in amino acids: CASSLVGTSGDEQFF. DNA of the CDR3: TGCGCCAGCAGCTTGGTGGGGACTAGCGGCGATGAGCAGTTCTTC.

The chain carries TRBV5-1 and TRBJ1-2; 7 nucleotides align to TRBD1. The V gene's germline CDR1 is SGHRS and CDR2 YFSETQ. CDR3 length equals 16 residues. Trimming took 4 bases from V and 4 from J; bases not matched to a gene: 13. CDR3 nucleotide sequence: TGCGCCAGCAGCGACCGATCCCGGGACAGTGGCTATGGCTACACCTTC. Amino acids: CASSDRSRDSGYGYTF. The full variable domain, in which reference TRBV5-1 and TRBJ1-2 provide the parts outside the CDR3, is KAGVTQTPRYLIKTRGQQVTLSCSPISGHRSVSWYQQTPGQGLQFLFEYFSETQRNKGNFPGRFSGRQFSNSRSEMNVSTLELGDSALYLCASSDRSRDSGYGYTFGSGTRLTVV.

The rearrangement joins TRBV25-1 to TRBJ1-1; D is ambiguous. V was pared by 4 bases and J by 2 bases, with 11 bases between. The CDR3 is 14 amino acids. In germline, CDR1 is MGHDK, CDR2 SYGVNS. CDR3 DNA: TGTGCCAGCAGTGCCAACCGAGATAACACTGAAGCTTTCTTT. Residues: CASSANRDNTEAFF.

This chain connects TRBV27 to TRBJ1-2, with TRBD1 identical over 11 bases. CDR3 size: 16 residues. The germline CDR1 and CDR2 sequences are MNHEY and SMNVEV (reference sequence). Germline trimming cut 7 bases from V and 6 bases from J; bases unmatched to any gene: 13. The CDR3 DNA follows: TGTGCCAGCATGGAGGGCTTGGACAGGGGGCAGGATGGCTACACCTTC. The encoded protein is CASMEGLDRGQDGYTF.

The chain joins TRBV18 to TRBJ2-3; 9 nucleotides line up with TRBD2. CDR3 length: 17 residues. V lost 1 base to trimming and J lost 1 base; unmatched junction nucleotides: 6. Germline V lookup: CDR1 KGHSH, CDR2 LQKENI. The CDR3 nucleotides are TGTGCCAGCTCACCACAGGGATTAGCGGGGGGCACAGATACGCAGTATTTT. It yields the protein CASSPQGLAGGTDTQYF.